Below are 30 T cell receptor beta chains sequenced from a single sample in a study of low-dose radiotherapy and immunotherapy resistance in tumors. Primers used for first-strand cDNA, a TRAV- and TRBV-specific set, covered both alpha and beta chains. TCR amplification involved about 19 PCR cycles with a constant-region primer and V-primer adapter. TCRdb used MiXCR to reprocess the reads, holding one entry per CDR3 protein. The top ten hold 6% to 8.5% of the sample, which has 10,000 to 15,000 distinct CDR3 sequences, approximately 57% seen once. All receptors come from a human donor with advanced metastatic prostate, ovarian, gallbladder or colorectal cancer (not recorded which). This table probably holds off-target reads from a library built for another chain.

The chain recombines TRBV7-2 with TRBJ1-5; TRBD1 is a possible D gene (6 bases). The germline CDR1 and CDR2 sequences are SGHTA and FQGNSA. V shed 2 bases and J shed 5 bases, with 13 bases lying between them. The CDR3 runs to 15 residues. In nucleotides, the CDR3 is TGTGCCAGCAGCTTACAGAAGGGGGGCGATCAGCCCCAGCATTTT. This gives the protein CASSLQKGGDQPQHF.

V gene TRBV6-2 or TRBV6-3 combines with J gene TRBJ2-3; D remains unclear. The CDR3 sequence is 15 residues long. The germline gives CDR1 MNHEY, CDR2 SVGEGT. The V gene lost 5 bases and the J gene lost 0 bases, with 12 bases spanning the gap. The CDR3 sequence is CASSTTVTSTDTQYF. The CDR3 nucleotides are TGTGCCAGCAGTACTACAGTGACTAGCACAGATACGCAGTATTTT.

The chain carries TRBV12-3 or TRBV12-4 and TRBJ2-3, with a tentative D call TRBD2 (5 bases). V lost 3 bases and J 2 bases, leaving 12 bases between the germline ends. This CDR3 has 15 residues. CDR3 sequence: CASSLRGGFTDTQYF. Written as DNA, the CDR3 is TGTGCCAGCAGTTTGAGAGGCGGGTTCACAGATACGCAGTATTTT.

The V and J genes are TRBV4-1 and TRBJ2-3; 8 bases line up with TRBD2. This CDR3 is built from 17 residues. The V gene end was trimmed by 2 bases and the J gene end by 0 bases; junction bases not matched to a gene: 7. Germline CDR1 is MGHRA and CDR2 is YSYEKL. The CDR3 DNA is TGCGCCAGCAGCCAAATTCTTATAGCGGGGAGCACAGATACGCAGTATTTT. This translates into CASSQILIAGSTDTQYF.

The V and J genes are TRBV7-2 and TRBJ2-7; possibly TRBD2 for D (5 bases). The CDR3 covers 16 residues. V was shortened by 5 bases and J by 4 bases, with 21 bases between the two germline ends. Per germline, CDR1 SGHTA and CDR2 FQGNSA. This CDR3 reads CASSAFESRANYEQYF. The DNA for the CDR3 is TGTGCCAGCAGCGCGTTTGAGTCGCGGGCCAATTACGAGCAGTACTTC.

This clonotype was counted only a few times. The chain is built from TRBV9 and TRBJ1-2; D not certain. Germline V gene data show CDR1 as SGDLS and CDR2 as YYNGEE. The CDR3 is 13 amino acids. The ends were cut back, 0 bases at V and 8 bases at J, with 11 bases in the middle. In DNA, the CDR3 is TGTGCCAGCAGCGTAGTACCAGCTGTGGGCTACACCTTC. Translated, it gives CASSVVPAVGYTF.

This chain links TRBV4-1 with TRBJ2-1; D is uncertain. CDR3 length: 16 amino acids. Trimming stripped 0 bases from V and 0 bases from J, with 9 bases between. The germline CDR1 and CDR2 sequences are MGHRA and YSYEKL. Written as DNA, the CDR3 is TGCGCCAGCAGCCAAGAAGGTTCGGGCTCCTACAATGAGCAGTTCTTC. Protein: CASSQEGSGSYNEQFF.

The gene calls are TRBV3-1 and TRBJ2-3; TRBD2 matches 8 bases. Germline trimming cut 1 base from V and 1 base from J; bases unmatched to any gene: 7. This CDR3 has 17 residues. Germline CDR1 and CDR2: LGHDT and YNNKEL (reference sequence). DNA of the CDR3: TGTGCCAGCAGCCAAGTGACCGGGAGGGCCGGCACAGATACGCAGTATTTT. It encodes CASSQVTGRAGTDTQYF.

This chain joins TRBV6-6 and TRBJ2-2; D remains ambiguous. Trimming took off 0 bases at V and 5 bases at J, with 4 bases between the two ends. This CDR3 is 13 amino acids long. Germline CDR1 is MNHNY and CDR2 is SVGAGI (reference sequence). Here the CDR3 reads CASSYSGTGELFF. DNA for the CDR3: TGTGCCAGCAGTTACTCGGGAACCGGGGAGCTGTTTTTT.

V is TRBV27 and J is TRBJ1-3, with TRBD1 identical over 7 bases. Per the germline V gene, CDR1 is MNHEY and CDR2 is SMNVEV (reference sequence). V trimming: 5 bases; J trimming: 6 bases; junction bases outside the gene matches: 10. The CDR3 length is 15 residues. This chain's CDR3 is CASSPRTGGKNTIYF. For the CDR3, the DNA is TGTGCCAGCAGTCCAAGGACAGGAGGAAAAAACACCATATATTTT.

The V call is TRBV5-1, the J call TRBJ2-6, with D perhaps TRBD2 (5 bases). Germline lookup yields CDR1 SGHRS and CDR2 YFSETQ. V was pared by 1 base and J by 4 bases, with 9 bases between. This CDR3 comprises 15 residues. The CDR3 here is CASSLPGSGANVLTF. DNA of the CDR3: TGCGCCAGCAGCTTGCCGGGGTCAGGGGCCAACGTCCTGACTTTC.

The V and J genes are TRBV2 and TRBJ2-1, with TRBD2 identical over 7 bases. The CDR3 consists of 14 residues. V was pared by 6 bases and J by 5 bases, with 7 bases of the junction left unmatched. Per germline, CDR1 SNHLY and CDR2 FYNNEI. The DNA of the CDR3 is TGTGCCAGCAGGGGAGGGCTTATCGACAATGAGCAGTTCTTC. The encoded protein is CASRGGLIDNEQFF.

The CDR3 DNA follows: TGTGCCAGCAGTTTAGCGCTTGGCCCCCTTGTGGATACGCAGTATTTT. Protein sequence: CASSLALGPLVDTQYF. The chain combines TRBV12-3 or TRBV12-4 with TRBJ2-3; D gene uncertain. The CDR3 is made up of 16 amino acids. V lost 0 bases and J lost 6, with 16 bases in between.

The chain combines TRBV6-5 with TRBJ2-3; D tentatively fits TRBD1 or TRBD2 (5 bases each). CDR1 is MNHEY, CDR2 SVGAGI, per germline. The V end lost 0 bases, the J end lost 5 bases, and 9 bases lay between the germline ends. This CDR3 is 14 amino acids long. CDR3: CASSYSGELDTQYF. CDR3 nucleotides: TGTGCCAGCAGTTACTCGGGGGAGCTAGATACGCAGTATTTT.

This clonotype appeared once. The CDR3 nucleotides are TGTGCCAGCAGCCCAGGGACACTTCAAGACGAGCAGTACTTC. It is translated as CASSPGTLQDEQYF. The chain carries TRBV9 and TRBJ2-7; weak D call: TRBD1 (6 bases). Germline lookup yields CDR1 SGDLS and CDR2 YYNGEE. V lost 4 bases, J lost 5 bases, and 16 bases lay in between. CDR3 length: 14 residues.

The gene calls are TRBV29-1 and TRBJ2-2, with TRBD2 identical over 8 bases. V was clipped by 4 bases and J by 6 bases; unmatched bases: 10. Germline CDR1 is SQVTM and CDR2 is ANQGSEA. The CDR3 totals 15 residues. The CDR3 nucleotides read TGCAGCGTTGGGGGGGCTAGCGGGTACTCCGGGGAGCTGTTTTTT. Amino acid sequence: CSVGGASGYSGELFF.

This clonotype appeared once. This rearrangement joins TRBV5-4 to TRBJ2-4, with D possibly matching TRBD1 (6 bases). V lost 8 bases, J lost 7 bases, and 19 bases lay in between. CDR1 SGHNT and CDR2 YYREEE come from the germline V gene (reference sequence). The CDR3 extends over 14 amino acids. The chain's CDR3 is CASTRWGLGNIQYF. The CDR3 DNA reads TGTGCCAGTACGCGATGGGGGCTTGGCAACATTCAGTACTTC.

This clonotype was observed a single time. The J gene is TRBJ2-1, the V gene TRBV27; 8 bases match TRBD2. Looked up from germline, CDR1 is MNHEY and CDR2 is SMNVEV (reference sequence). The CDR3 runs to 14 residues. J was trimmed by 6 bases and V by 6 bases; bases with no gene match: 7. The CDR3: CASSPSGRINEQFF. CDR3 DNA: TGTGCCAGCAGCCCTAGCGGGCGTATCAATGAGCAGTTCTTC.

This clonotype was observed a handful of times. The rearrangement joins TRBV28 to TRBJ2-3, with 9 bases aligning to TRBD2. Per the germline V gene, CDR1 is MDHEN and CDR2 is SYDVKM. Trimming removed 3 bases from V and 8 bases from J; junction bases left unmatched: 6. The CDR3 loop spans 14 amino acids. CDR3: CASSFSGRGGTQYF. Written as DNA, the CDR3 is TGTGCCAGCAGTTTTAGCGGGAGAGGGGGTACGCAGTATTTT.

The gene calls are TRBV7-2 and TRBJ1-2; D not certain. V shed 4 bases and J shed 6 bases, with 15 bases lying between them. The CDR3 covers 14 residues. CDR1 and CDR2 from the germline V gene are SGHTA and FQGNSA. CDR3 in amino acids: CASSSQSQRDGYTF. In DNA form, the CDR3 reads TGTGCCAGCAGCTCCCAATCCCAGAGGGATGGCTACACCTTC. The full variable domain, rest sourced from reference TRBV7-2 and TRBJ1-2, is GAGVSQSPSNKVTEKGKDVELRCDPISGHTALYWYRQSLGQGLEFLIYFQGNSAPDKSGLPSDRFSAERTGGSVSTLTIQRTQQEDSAVYLCASSSQSQRDGYTFGSGTRLTVV.

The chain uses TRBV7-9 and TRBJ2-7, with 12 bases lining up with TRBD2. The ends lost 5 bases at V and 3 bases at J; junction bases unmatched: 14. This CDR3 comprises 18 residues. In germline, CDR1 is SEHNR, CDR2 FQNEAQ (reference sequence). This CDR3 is CASSDSLSTSGSGYEQYF. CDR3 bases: TGTGCCAGCAGCGATAGCCTATCGACTAGCGGGAGTGGCTACGAGCAGTACTTC.

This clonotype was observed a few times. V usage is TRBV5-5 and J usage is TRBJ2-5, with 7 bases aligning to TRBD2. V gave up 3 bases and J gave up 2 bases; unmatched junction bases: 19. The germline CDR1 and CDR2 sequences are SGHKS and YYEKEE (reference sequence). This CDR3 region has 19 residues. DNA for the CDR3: TGTGCCAGCAGCTCACGGGGGGTTGGGGTAGCGGAGCTACAAGAGACCCAGTACTTC. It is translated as CASSSRGVGVAELQETQYF.

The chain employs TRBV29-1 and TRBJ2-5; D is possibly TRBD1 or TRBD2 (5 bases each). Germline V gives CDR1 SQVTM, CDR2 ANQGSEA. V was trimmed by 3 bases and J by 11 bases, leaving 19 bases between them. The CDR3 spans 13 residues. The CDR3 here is CSVDTSDSIRQYF. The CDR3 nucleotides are TGCAGCGTTGATACTAGTGACAGCATTCGACAGTACTTC.

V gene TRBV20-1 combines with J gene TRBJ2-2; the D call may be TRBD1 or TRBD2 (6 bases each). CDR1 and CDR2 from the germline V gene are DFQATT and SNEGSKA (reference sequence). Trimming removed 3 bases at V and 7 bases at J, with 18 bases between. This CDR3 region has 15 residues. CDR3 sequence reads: CSARQTRGVGGELFF. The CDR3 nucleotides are TGCAGTGCTAGGCAGACTAGGGGGGTCGGCGGGGAGCTGTTTTTT.

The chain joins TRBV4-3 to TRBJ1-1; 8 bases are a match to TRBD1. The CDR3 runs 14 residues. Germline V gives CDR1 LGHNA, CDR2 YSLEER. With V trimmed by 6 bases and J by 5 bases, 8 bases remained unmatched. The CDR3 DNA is TGCGCCAGCAGTCCAGGACAGGGTACTACTGAAGCTTTCTTT. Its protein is CASSPGQGTTEAFF.

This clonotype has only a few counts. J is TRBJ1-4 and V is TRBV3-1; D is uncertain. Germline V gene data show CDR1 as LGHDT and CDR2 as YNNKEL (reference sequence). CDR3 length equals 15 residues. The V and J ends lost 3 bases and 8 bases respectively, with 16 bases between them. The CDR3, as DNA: TGTGCCAGCAGCCAGCTCCCAGTGGGTGAGGAAAAACTGTTTTTT. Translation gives CASSQLPVGEEKLFF.

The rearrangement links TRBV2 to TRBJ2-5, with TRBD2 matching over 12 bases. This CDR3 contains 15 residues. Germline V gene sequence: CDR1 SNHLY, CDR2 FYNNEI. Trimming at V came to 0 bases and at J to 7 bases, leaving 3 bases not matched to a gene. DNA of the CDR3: TGTGCCAGCAGTGAAGCCGGACTAGCGGGGACGACCCAGTACTTC. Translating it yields CASSEAGLAGTTQYF.

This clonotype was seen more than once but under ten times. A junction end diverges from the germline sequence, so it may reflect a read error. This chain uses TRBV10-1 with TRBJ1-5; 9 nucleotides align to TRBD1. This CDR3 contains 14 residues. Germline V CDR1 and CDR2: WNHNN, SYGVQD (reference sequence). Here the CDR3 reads CAIRDREGNQPQHF. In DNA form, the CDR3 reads TGTGCCATCAGGGACAGGGAAGGGAATCAGCCCCAGCATTTT.

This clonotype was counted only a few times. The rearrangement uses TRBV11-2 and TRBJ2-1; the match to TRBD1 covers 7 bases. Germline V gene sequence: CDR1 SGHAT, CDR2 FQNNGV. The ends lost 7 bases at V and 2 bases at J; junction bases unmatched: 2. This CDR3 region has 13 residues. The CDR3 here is CASTGTAYNEQFF. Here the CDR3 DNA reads TGTGCCAGCACCGGGACAGCCTACAATGAGCAGTTCTTC.

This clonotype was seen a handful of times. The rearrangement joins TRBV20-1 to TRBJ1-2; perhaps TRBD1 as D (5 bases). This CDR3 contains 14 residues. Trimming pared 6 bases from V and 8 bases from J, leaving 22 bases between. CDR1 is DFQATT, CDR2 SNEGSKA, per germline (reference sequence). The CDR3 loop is CSAGGTEPKRGYTF. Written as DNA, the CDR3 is TGCAGTGCGGGGGGGACGGAACCTAAGCGGGGCTACACCTTC.